This T cell receptor beta chain was observed in a study of blood T cell repertoires in COVID-19. This table comes from immunoSEQ multiplex PCR, and its TCRdb copy is limited to in-frame clones, with some not included. Of 450,000 to 600,000 clones listed, approximately 86% are singletons. The CDR3 has 16 amino acids. Germline loops: CDR1 ENHRY, CDR2 SYGVKD. Trimming took 5 bases from V and 0 from J; bases not matched to a gene: 6. This TCR derives from a young woman who had recovered from COVID-19. The sequencing sample was made of PBMCs or T cells enriched from blood (not recorded which). The chain is built from TRBV10-3 and TRBJ2-3; TRBD2 matches 9 bases. CDR3 amino acids: CAISRLAGSSTDTQYF. The CDR3 region has the DNA TGTGCCATCAGTCGGCTAGCGGGGTCTAGCACAGATACGCAGTATTTT.